The source of this T cell receptor (beta chain) is a study of human T cells and chemical hapten exposure. Time point here: patch test 2, 6 weeks after DPC sensitization. Treatment specified: therapeutic diphenylcyclopropenone sensitization with weekly scalp DPC. Extraction of total RNA was performed on unfractionated whole blood. A single record per CDR3 protein comes from TCRdb applying MiXCR to the RACE reads. Of 80,000 to 95,000 distinct CDR3 sequences listed, 11% are singletons. The CDR3 is 12 amino acids. V was shortened by 3 bases and J by 5 bases, with 8 bases between the two germline ends. Germline V gives CDR1 SGHNT, CDR2 YYREEE (reference sequence). This clonotype was counted between two and nine times.

Sequencing was performed on whole blood, taken in connection with sensitization to the hapten diphenylcyclopropenone (DPC). The chain couples TRBV5-4 to TRBJ1-1, with a weak D call TRBD1 (5 bases). This receptor was identified in a man in his forties with alopecia areata. Some clones in this sample may be carry-over from other donors' samples. This chain's CDR3 is CASSWQGTEAFF. In DNA form, the CDR3 reads TGTGCCAGCAGCTGGCAGGGAACTGAAGCTTTCTTT.